This T cell receptor (beta chain) was captured by sequencing in a study of T cells in tumors after PD-1 blockade. V was pared by 4 bases and J by 5 bases, with 15 bases of the junction left unmatched. This CDR3 region has 17 residues. Per germline, CDR1 SQVTM and CDR2 ANQGSEA. Assay used: immunoSEQ multiplex PCR; TCRdb lists only in-frame clones, some missing. The sample consists of roughly 9,800 clones, approximately 70% of them appearing once. Sequences were derived from tumor tissue, sampled after anti-PD-1 treatment. V is TRBV29-1 and J is TRBJ2-1; 9 positions agree with TRBD2. This sequence originates from a human donor with basal cell carcinoma. CDR3 nucleotide sequence: TGCAGCGTTGTGAGGGGGGCTAGCGGGGACACAAACAATGAGCAGTTCTTC. As protein: CSVVRGASGDTNNEQFF.